This TCR beta chain was sequenced for a study of T cell changes during pregnancy in multiple sclerosis. The CDR3 is 14 amino acids. Trimming shortened V by 0 bases and J by 3 bases, and 9 bases separated the two germline ends. Germline CDR1 is SEHNR and CDR2 is FQNEAQ (reference sequence). The method was immunoSEQ multiplex PCR; TCRdb's version includes in-frame clones alone and lacks a portion of them. The data show 70,000 or so clones, with around 92% seen just once and less than 0.85% held by the top ten. The chain carries TRBV7-9 and TRBJ2-7; D perhaps matches TRBD1 (6 bases). The source is a female donor in good health, enrolled as a control in a pregnancy study. The sample was peripheral blood, taken in the third trimester of pregnancy. CDR3 in amino acids: CASSLASQGYEQYF. CDR3 nucleotide sequence: TGTGCCAGCAGCTTAGCGTCACAGGGCTACGAGCAGTACTTC.